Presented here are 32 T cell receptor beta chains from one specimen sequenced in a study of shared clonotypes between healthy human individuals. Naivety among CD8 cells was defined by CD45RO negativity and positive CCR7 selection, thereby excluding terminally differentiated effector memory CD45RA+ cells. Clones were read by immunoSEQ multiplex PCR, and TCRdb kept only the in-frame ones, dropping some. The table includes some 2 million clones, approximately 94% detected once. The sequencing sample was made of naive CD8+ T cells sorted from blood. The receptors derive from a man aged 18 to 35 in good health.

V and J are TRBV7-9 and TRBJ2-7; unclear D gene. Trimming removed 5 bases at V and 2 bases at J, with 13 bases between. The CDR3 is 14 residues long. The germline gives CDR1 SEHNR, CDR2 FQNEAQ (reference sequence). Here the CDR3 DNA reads TGTGCCAGCAGCACCCCGGACCTGGCCTACGAGCAGTACTTC. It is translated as CASSTPDLAYEQYF.

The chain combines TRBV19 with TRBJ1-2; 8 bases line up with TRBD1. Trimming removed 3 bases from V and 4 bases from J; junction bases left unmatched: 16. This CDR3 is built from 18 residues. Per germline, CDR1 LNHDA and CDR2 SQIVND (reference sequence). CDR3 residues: CASSMVASGTGGSYGYTF. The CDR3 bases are TGTGCCAGTAGTATGGTGGCCTCCGGGACAGGAGGTAGCTATGGCTACACCTTC.

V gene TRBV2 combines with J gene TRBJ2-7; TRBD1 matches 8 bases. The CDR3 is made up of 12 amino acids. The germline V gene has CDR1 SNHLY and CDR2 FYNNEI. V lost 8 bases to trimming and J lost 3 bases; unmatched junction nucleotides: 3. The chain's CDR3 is CASEGQGYEQYF. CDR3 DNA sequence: TGTGCCAGCGAAGGACAGGGCTACGAGCAGTACTTC.

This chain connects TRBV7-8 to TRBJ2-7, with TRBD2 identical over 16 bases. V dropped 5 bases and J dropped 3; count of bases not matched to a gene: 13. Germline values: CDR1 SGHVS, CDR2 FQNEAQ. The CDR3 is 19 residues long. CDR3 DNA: TGTGCCAGCAGCACCCCCCTGGGACTAGCGGGAGGGCAAGTCTACGAGCAGTACTTC. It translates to CASSTPLGLAGGQVYEQYF.

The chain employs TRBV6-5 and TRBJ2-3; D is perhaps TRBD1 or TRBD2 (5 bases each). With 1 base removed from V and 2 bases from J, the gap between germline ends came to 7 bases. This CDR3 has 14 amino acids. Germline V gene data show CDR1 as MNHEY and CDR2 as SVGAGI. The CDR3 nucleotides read TGTGCCAGCAGTTACTTGGGGGACACAGATACGCAGTATTTT. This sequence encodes CASSYLGDTDTQYF.

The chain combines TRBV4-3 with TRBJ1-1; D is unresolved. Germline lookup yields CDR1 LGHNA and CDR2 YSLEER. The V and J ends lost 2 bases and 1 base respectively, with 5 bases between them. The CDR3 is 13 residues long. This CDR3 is CASSQTPNTEAFF. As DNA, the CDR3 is TGCGCCAGCAGCCAAACCCCGAACACTGAAGCTTTCTTT.

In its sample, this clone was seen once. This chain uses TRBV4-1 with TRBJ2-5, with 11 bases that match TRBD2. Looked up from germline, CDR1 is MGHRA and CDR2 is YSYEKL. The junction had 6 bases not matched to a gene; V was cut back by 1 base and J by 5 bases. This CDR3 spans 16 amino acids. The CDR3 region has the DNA TGCGCCAGCAGCCAAGGCCTAGCGGGGGGTGGGGAGACCCAGTACTTC. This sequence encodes CASSQGLAGGGETQYF.

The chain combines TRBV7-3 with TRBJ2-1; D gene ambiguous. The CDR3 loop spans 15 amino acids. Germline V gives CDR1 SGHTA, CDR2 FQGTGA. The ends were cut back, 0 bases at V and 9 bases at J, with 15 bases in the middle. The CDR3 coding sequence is TGTGCCAGCAGCTTAACCGGAACTCCCACAAGTGAGCAGTTCTTC. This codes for CASSLTGTPTSEQFF.

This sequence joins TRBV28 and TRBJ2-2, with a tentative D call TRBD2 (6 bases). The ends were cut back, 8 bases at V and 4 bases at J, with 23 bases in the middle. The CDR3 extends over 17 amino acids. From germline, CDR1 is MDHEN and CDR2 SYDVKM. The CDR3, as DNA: TGTGCCAGCTTATTTTTGCGAGGGGACTTACTCACCGGGGAGCTGTTTTTT. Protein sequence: CASLFLRGDLLTGELFF.

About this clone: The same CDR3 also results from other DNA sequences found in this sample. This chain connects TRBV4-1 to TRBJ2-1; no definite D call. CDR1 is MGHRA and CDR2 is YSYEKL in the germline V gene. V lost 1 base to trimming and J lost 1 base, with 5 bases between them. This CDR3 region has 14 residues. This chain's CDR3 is CASSQVGSYNEQFF. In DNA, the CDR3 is TGCGCCAGCAGCCAAGTAGGATCCTACAATGAGCAGTTCTTC.

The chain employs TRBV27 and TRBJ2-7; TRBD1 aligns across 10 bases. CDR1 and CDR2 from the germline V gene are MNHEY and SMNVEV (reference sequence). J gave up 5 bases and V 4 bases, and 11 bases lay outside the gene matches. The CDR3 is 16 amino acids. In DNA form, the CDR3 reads TGTGCCAGCAGTTCGTCCGGGACAGGGGTATGGGACGAGCAGTACTTC. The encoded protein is CASSSSGTGVWDEQYF.

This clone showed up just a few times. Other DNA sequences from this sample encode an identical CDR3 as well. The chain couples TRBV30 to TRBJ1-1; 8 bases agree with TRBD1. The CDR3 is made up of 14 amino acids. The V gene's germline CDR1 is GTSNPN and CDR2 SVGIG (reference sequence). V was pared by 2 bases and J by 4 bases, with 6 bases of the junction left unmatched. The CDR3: CAWSPGQGSTEAFF. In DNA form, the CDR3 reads TGTGCCTGGAGTCCAGGACAGGGTAGCACTGAAGCTTTCTTT.

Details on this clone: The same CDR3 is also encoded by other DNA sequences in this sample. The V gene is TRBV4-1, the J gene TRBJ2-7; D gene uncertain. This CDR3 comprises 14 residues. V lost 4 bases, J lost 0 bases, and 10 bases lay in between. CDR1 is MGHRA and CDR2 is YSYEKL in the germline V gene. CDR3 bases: TGCGCCAGCAGCCCCGGGCCGAGCTCCTACGAGCAGTACTTC. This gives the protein CASSPGPSSYEQYF.

The CDR3 is CASSLSGDEQFF. The CDR3, as DNA: TGTGCCAGCAGCCTCAGCGGCGATGAGCAGTTCTTC. This sequence joins TRBV5-8 and TRBJ2-1, with a weak D call TRBD2 (5 bases). Germline V gene sequence: CDR1 SGHTS, CDR2 YDEGEE. Trimming took 4 bases from V and 8 from J, leaving 10 bases between them. The CDR3 is made up of 12 amino acids.

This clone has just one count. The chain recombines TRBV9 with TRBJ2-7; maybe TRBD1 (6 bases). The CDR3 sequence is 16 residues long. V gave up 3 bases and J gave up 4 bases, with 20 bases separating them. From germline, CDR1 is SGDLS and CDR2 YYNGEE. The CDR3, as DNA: TGTGCCAGCAGCGCCAGCAGGGGCGATTCTCCGTACGAGCAGTACTTC. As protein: CASSASRGDSPYEQYF.

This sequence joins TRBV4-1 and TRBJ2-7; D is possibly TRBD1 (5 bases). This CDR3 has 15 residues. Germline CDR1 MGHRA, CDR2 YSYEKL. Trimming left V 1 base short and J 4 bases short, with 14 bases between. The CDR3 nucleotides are TGCGCCAGCAGCCAAGGGTATGGCCAGGGTTACGAGCAGTACTTC. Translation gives CASSQGYGQGYEQYF.

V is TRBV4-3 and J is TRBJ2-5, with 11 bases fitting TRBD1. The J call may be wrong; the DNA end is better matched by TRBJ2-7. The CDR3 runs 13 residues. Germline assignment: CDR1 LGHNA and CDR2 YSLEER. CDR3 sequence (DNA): TGCGCCAGCAGCCAGGACAGGGGGCACGAGCAGTACTTC. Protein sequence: CASSQDRGHEQYF.

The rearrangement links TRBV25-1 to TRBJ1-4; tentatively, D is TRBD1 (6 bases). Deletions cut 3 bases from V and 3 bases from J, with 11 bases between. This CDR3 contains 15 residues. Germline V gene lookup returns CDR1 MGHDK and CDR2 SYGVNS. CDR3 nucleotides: TGTGCCAGCAGTGACCTGGACAGACCTAATGAAAAACTGTTTTTT. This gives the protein CASSDLDRPNEKLFF.

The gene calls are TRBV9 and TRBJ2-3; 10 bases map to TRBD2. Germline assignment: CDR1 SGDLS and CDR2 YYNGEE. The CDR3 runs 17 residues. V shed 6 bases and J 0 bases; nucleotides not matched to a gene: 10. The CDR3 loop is CASTPTRAGGSTDTQYF. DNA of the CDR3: TGTGCCAGCACCCCAACTCGAGCGGGGGGGAGCACAGATACGCAGTATTTT.

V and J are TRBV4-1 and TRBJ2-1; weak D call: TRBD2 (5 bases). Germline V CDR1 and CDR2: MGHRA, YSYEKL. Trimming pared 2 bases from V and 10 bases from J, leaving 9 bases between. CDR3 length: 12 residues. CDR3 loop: CASSQSRGEQFF. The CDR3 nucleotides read TGCGCCAGCAGCCAATCGAGAGGGGAGCAGTTCTTC.

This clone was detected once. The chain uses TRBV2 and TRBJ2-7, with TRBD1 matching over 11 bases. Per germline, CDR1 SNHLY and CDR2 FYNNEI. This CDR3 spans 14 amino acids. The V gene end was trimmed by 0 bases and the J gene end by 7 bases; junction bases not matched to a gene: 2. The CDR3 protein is CASSEAGQGGEQYF. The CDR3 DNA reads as TGTGCCAGCAGTGAAGCGGGACAGGGGGGAGAGCAGTACTTC.

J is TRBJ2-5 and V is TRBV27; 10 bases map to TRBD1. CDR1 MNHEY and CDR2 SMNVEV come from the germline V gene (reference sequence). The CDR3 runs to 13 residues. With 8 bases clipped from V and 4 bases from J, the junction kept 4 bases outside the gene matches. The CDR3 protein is CASGDRGRETQYF. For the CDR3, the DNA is TGTGCCAGCGGTGACAGGGGGCGAGAGACCCAGTACTTC.

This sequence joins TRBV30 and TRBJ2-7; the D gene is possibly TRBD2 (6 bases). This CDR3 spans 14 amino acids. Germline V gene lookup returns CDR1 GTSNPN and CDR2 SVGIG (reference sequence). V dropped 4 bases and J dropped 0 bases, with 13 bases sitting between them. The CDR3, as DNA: TGTGCCTGGAATCTAGGGACTGTCTCCTACGAGCAGTACTTC. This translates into CAWNLGTVSYEQYF. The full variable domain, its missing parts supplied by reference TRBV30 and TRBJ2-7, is SQTIHQWPATLVQPVGSPLSLECTVEGTSNPNLYWYRQAAGRGLQLLFYSVGIGQISSEVPQNLSASRPQDRQFILSSKKLLLSDSGFYLCAWNLGTVSYEQYFGPGTRLTVT.

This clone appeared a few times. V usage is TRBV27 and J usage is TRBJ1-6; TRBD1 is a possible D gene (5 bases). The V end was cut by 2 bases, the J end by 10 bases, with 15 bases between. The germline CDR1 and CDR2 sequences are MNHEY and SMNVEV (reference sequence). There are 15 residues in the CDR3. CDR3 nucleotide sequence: TGTGCCAGCAGTTTACAGGACACTGTCAAATCACCCCTCCACTTT. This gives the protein CASSLQDTVKSPLHF.

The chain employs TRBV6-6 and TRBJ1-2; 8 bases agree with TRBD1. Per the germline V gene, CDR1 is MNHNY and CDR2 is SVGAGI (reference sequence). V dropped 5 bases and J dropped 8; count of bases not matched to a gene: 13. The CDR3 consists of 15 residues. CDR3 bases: TGTGCCAGCAGTCATTTGGGACAGGTCACGGGGGGCTACACCTTC. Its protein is CASSHLGQVTGGYTF.

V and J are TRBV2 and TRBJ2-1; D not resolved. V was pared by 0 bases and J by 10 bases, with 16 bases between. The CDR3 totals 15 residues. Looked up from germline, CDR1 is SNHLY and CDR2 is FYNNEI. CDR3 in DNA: TGTGCCAGCAGTGAAGCACCCGACAATCCCCTGGAGCAGTTCTTC. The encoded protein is CASSEAPDNPLEQFF.

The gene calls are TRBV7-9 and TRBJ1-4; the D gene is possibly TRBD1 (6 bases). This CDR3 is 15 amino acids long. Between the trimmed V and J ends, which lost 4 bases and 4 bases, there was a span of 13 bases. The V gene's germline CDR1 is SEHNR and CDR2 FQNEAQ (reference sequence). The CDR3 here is CASSYSGDYNEKLFF. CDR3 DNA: TGTGCCAGCAGCTATTCAGGGGATTATAATGAAAAACTGTTTTTT.

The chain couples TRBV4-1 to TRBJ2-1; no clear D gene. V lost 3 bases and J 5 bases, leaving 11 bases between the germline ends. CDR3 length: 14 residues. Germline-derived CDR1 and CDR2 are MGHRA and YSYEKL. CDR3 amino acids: CASSQGKVDNEQFF. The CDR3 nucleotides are TGCGCCAGCAGCCAGGGGAAGGTGGACAATGAGCAGTTCTTC.

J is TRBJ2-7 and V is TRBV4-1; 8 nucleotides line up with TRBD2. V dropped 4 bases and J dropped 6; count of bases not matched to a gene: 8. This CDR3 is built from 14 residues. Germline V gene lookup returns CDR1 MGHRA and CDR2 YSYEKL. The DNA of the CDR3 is TGCGCCAGCAGCCCAGCGGGACTAGGAGCCGAGCAGTACTTC. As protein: CASSPAGLGAEQYF.

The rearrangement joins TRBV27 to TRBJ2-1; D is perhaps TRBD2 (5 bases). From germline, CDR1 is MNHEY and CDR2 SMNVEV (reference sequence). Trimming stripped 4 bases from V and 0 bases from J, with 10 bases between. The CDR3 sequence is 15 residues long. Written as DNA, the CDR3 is TGTGCCAGCAGTTCCTCGGGGAGCTCCTACAATGAGCAGTTCTTC. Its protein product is CASSSSGSSYNEQFF.

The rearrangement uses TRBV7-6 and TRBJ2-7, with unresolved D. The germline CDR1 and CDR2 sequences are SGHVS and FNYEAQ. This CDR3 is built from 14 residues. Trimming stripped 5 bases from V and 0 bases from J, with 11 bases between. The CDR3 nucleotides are TGTGCCAGCAGCGATAAACTGAGCTCCTACGAGCAGTACTTC. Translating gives CASSDKLSSYEQYF.

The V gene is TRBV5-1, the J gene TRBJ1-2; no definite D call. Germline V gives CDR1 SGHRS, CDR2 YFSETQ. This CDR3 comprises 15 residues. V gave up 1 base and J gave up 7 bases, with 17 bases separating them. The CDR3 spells CASSLSGPTVGGYTF. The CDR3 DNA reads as TGCGCCAGCAGCTTGTCGGGCCCCACGGTCGGTGGCTACACCTTC. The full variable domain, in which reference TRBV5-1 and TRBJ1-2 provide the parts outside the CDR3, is KAGVTQTPRYLIKTRGQQVTLSCSPISGHRSVSWYQQTPGQGLQFLFEYFSETQRNKGNFPGRFSGRQFSNSRSEMNVSTLELGDSALYLCASSLSGPTVGGYTFGSGTRLTVV.